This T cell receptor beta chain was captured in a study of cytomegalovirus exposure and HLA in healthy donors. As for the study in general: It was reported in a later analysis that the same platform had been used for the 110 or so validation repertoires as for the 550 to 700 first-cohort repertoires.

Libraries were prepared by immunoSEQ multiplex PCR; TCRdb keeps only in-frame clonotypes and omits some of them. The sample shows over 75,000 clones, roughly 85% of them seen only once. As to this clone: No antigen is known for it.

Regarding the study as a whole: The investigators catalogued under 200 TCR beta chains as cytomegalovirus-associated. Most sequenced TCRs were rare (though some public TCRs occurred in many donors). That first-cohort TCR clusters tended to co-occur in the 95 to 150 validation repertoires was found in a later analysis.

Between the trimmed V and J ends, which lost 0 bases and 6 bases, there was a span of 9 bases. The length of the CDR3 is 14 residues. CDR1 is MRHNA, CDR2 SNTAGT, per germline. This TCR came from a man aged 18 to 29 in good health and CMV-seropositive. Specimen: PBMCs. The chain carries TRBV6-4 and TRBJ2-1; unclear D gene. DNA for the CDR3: TGTGCCAGCAGTGACTCCCGGGTCCGCAATGAGCAGTTCTTC. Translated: CASSDSRVRNEQFF.